This T cell receptor beta chain comes out of a study of shared clonotypes between healthy human individuals. About this clone itself: Its specificity is unknown.

At a deep level, the assay was run. Genomic DNA belonging to each subset was distributed in equal measure over several immunoSEQ plates. TCRdb's table, derived via immunoSEQ multiplex PCR, lists solely in-frame clones and lacks some. This sample carries around 1.6 million clones, roughly 98% of them seen once, and the ten largest clones take about 0.45%. Findings and caveats of the study: An anticipated effect of sequencing depth on clonotype sharing among donors was recognized.

J gave up 3 bases and V 3 bases, and 6 bases lay outside the gene matches. This CDR3 has 15 amino acids. The germline V gene encodes CDR1 SGHDT and CDR2 YYEEEE. Material for sequencing was naive CD4+ T cells sorted from blood. Indicated subset: CD45RA+ positively selected. This clonotype was obtained from a man aged 30 to 45 in good health. The J gene is TRBJ1-2, the V gene TRBV5-6; the match to TRBD1 covers 9 bases. CDR3: CASSSRDRAYYGYTF. CDR3 nucleotides: TGTGCCAGCAGCTCCCGGGACAGGGCTTACTATGGCTACACCTTC.